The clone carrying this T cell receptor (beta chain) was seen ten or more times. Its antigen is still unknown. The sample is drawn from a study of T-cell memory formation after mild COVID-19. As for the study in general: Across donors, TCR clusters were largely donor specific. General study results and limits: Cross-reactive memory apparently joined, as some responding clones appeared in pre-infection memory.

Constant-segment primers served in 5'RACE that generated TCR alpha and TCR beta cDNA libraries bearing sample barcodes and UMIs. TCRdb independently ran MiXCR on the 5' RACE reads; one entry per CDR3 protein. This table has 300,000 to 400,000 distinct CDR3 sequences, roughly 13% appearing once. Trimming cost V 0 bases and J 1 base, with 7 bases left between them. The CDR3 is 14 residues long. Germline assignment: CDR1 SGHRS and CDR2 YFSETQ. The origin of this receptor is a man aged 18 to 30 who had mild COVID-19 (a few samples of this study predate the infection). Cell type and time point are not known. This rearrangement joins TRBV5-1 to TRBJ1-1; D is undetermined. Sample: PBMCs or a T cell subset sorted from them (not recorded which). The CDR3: CASSLASENTEAFF. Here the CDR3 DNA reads TGCGCCAGCAGCTTGGCCAGCGAGAACACTGAAGCTTTCTTT.